Presented here are 22 T cell receptor beta chains from one specimen sequenced in a study of cytomegalovirus exposure and HLA in healthy donors. Use of 60 Vbeta and 13 Jbeta primers characterized the PCR. Data came from immunoSEQ multiplex PCR; TCRdb stores just in-frame clones and leaves some out. The sample has 150,000 to 200,000 clones, about 80% seen once; the top ten hold around 2%. Sequenced input: PBMCs. These receptors were collected from a woman between 18 and 29 years old in good health and CMV-seropositive.

The genes are TRBV5-1 and TRBJ1-1; D might be TRBD1 (5 bases). Looked up from germline, CDR1 is SGHRS and CDR2 is YFSETQ. The CDR3 runs 15 residues. Deletions cut 4 bases from V and 1 base from J, with 14 bases between. In nucleotides, the CDR3 is TGCGCCAGCAGCATGCTACAGGAGCAGAACACTGAAGCTTTCTTT. Its protein product is CASSMLQEQNTEAFF.

This clone was recorded a few times. The chain has TRBV2 and TRBJ2-2; 7 bases fit TRBD2. Germline V gives CDR1 SNHLY, CDR2 FYNNEI. J lost 0 bases, V lost 8 bases, and 6 bases had no gene match. The CDR3 runs 15 residues. CDR3 loop: CASRREGTNTGELFF. DNA of the CDR3: TGTGCCAGCCGGAGGGAGGGTACGAACACCGGGGAGCTGTTTTTT. The full variable domain, completed using reference TRBV2 and TRBJ2-2, is EPEVTQTPSHQVTQMGQEVILRCVPISNHLYFYWYRQILGQKVEFLVSFYNNEISEKSEIFDDQFSVERPDGSNFTLKIRSTKLEDSAMYFCASRREGTNTGELFFGEGSRLTVL.

This chain uses TRBV6-1 with TRBJ2-3; 16 bases fit TRBD2. Trimming took 1 base from V and 4 from J; bases not matched to a gene: 8. This CDR3 contains 19 residues. CDR1 is MNHNS, CDR2 SASEGT, per germline. CDR3 bases: TGTGCCAGCAGTGAAGGTTGGGGACTAGCGGGGGGGCAGTCAGATACGCAGTATTTT. Amino acid sequence: CASSEGWGLAGGQSDTQYF.

With respect to this clone: A junction boundary mismatches the germline segment, possibly from a read error. The sample carries other DNA sequences with the same CDR3. V and J are TRBV11-3 and TRBJ1-4, with TRBD1 matching over 8 bases. CDR3 length equals 14 residues. Germline CDR1 is SGHNT and CDR2 is YENEEA. As DNA, the CDR3 is TGTGCCAGCAGCGAAACAACAGGGGGAGAAAAGCTGTTTTTT. Its translation: CASSETTGGEKLFF.

J is TRBJ1-5 and V is TRBV28; 8 positions match TRBD1. This CDR3 is built from 15 residues. V was pared by 5 bases and J by 3 bases, with 6 bases of the junction left unmatched. Per the germline V gene, CDR1 is MDHEN and CDR2 is SYDVKM. The CDR3 protein is CASSRQGTANQPQHF. The CDR3 DNA reads as TGTGCCAGCAGTCGACAGGGGACCGCCAATCAGCCCCAGCATTTT.

J is TRBJ2-2 and V is TRBV4-1; a weak D match, TRBD2 (6 bases). This CDR3 contains 14 residues. Trimming shortened V by 8 bases and J by 6 bases, and 16 bases separated the two germline ends. Looked up from germline, CDR1 is MGHRA and CDR2 is YSYEKL. CDR3 bases: TGCGCCAGCGGGGGGACTCGTCGGCCCGGGGAGCTGTTTTTT. It translates to CASGGTRRPGELFF.

The chain carries TRBV2 and TRBJ2-1, with a weak D call TRBD1 (5 bases). V was clipped by 2 bases and J by 6 bases, with 11 bases between them. Germline V lookup: CDR1 SNHLY, CDR2 FYNNEI. The CDR3 runs 14 residues. The CDR3 DNA reads as TGTGCCAGCAGTGAAATCCCAGGGTCCAATGAGCAGTTCTTC. Its translation: CASSEIPGSNEQFF.

The rearrangement uses TRBV12-1 and TRBJ2-5; TRBD2 reflects the table's D call only, with no check against the DNA. TRBV12-1 is noted as a pseudogene. The CDR3 runs 13 residues. Written as DNA, the CDR3 is TGTGCCAGCAGCTTTGCTCAGCGGGAGACCCAGTACTTC. Translating it yields CASSFAQRETQYF.

Note on this clone: At one end the junction does not follow the germline gene, possibly because of a read error. This chain connects TRBV6-1 to TRBJ2-1, with 9 bases matching TRBD2. CDR1 is MNHNS and CDR2 is SASEGT in the germline V gene. CDR3 length: 15 amino acids. The CDR3 DNA sequence: TGTGCCAGCTGTGAAAGCGGGGGGACCTACAATGAGCAGTTCTTC. Its translation: CASCESGGTYNEQFF.

The chain recombines TRBV2 with TRBJ2-3, with TRBD2 as a possible D gene (5 bases). CDR3 length equals 15 residues. Germline V gene sequence: CDR1 SNHLY, CDR2 FYNNEI. V lost 5 bases to trimming and J lost 6 bases, with 18 bases between them. Written as DNA, the CDR3 is TGTGCCAGCAGTCCGACTGGCCGGCGAGGGGATACGCAGTATTTT. This codes for CASSPTGRRGDTQYF.

The V and J genes are TRBV7-2 and TRBJ1-5; no clear D gene. The CDR3 is made up of 15 amino acids. V gave up 3 bases and J gave up 0 bases, with 9 bases separating them. CDR1 is SGHTA, CDR2 FQGNSA, per germline. Here the CDR3 DNA reads TGTGCCAGCAGCTTCGCCTCAGGTAGCAATCAGCCCCAGCATTTT. It specifies CASSFASGSNQPQHF.

CDR3: CASSDPAGTANVLTF. As DNA, the CDR3 is TGTGCCAGCAGCGACCCCGCGGGGACGGCCAACGTCCTGACTTTC. The chain recombines TRBV4-2 with TRBJ2-6; tentatively, D is TRBD2 (6 bases). CDR3 length equals 15 residues. CDR1 is LGHNA, CDR2 YNFKEQ, per germline. V was cut by 5 bases and J by 6 bases, with 14 bases left in between.

Details on this clone: An end of the junction does not agree with germline; a read error may underlie this. The chain is built from TRBV11-2 and TRBJ2-3; TRBD1 aligns across 7 bases. The CDR3 runs to 16 residues. Germline V gene sequence: CDR1 SGHAT, CDR2 FQNNGV. CDR3 bases: TGTGCCGGCAGCTTACGACAGGGTGGCTCGGCAGATACGCAGTATTTT. Protein product: CAGSLRQGGSADTQYF.

The CDR3, as DNA: TGTGCCAGCAGTCGCCGCCGGGTGAACACTGAAGCTTTCTTT. Protein product: CASSRRRVNTEAFF. The V and J genes are TRBV7-8 and TRBJ1-1; D remains unclear. V gave up 6 bases and J gave up 0 bases, with 11 bases separating them. CDR3 length equals 14 residues. Per the germline V gene, CDR1 is SGHVS and CDR2 is FQNEAQ.

V gene TRBV25-1 combines with J gene TRBJ1-1, with unresolved D. This CDR3 has 16 amino acids. Trimming stripped 2 bases from V and 5 bases from J, with 18 bases between. Germline V gives CDR1 MGHDK, CDR2 SYGVNS. CDR3 residues: CASSELGEKGSTEAFF. DNA for the CDR3: TGTGCCAGCAGTGAACTCGGGGAAAAAGGAAGTACTGAAGCTTTCTTT.

This clone was found once. The chain couples TRBV7-9 to TRBJ2-5; 10 positions match TRBD2. Germline CDR1 reads SEHNR; CDR2 reads FQNEAQ (reference sequence). V lost 3 bases to trimming and J lost 4 bases; unmatched junction nucleotides: 8. The length of the CDR3 is 16 residues. The CDR3 reads CASSLSSGGAGETQYF. The CDR3 nucleotides read TGTGCCAGCAGCTTGTCCAGCGGGGGGGCCGGAGAGACCCAGTACTTC.

The V and J genes are TRBV11-2 and TRBJ2-1; 9 bases match TRBD2. The CDR3 consists of 15 residues. Germline CDR1 is SGHAT and CDR2 is FQNNGV. After removal of 1 base from V and 6 bases from J, the junction contained 4 bases not matched to a gene. For the CDR3, the DNA is TGTGCCAGCAGCTTAGGGCTAGCGGGAATCAATGAGCAGTTCTTC. Protein sequence: CASSLGLAGINEQFF.

The chain joins TRBV6-5 to TRBJ2-1, with 10 bases fitting TRBD2. CDR3 length: 15 residues. Germline V gene lookup returns CDR1 MNHEY and CDR2 SVGAGI. The J segment lost 5 bases and the V segment lost 6 bases, leaving 7 bases of the junction unmatched. This CDR3 reads CASRPSGGGNNEQFF. In nucleotides, the CDR3 is TGTGCCAGCAGACCTAGCGGGGGCGGGAACAATGAGCAGTTCTTC.

This chain uses TRBV30 with TRBJ2-2; 9 bases match TRBD1. The ends lost 4 bases at V and 4 bases at J; junction bases unmatched: 10. The CDR3 is made up of 16 amino acids. Germline values: CDR1 GTSNPN, CDR2 SVGIG (reference sequence). The CDR3, as DNA: TGTGCCTGGATCCCCCGGGACAGGGTATTCACCGGGGAGCTGTTTTTT. Translating it yields CAWIPRDRVFTGELFF.

The chain combines TRBV15 with TRBJ2-1; D might be TRBD2 (6 bases). The CDR3 consists of 14 residues. Germline assignment: CDR1 LNHNV and CDR2 YYDKDF (reference sequence). This CDR3 reads CAASGDSSYNEQFF. The CDR3 DNA is TGTGCTGCCTCGGGGGATAGCTCCTACAATGAGCAGTTCTTC.

The chain recombines TRBV7-8 with TRBJ1-2, with TRBD1 matching 8 bases. This CDR3 contains 15 residues. The ends lost 1 base at V and 7 bases at J; junction bases unmatched: 8. Germline V CDR1 and CDR2: SGHVS, FQNEAQ. CDR3 amino acids: CASSLVAGGGGGYTF. In DNA, the CDR3 is TGTGCCAGCAGCTTAGTCGCAGGGGGCGGAGGTGGCTACACCTTC. The whole variable domain, filled in from reference TRBV7-8 and TRBJ1-2, reads GAGVSQSPRYKVAKRGQDVALRCDPISGHVSLFWYQQALGQGPEFLTYFQNEAQLDKSGLPSDRFFAERPEGSVSTLKIQRTQQEDSAVYLCASSLVAGGGGGYTFGSGTRLTVV.

This rearrangement joins TRBV5-4 to TRBJ2-7; the D gene is possibly TRBD2 (6 bases). The CDR3 has 16 amino acids. Trimming removed 4 bases from V and 5 bases from J, with 22 bases in between. Germline V gene lookup returns CDR1 SGHNT and CDR2 YYREEE (reference sequence). CDR3 sequence: CASSAGGRWGVNEQYF. DNA of the CDR3: TGTGCCAGCAGCGCAGGAGGAAGGTGGGGGGTTAACGAGCAGTACTTC. The whole variable domain, remainder taken from reference TRBV5-4 and TRBJ2-7, is ETGVTQSPTHLIKTRGQQVTLRCSSQSGHNTVSWYQQALGQGPQFIFQYYREEENGRGNFPPRFSGLQFPNYSSELNVNALELDDSALYLCASSAGGRWGVNEQYFGPGTRLTVT.